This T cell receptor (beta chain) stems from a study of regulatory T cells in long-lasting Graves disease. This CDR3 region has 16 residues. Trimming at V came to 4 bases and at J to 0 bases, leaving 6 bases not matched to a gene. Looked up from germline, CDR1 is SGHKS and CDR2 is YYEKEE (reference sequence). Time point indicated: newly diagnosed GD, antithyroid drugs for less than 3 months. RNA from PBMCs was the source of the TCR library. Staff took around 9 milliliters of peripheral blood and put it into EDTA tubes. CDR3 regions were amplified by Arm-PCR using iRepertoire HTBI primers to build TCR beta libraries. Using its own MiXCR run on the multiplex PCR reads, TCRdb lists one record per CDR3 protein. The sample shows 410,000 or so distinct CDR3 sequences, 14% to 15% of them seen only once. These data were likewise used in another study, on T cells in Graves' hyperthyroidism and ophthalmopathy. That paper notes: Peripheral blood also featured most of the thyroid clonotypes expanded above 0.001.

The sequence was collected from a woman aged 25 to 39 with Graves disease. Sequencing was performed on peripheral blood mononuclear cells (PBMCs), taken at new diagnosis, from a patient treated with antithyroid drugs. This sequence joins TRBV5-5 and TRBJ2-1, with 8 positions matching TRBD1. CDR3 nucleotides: TGTGCCAGCAGCACCGGGACAGGACTCTCCTACAATGAGCAGTTCTTC. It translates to CASSTGTGLSYNEQFF.